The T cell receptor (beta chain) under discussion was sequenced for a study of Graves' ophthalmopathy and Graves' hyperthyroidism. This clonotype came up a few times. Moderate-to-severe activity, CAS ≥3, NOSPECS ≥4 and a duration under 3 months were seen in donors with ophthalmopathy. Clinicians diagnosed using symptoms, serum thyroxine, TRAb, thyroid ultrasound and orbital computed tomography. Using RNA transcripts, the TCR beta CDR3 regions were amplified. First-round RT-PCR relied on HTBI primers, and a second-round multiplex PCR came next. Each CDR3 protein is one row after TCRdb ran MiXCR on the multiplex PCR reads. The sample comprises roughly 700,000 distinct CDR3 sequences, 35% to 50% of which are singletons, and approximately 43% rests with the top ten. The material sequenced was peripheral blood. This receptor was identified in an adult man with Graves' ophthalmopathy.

Here the CDR3 DNA reads TGTGCCAGCAGTGAAGCGCATGGGGTACGGCAGCAGTACTTC. It specifies CASSEAHGVRQQYF. The chain couples TRBV2 to TRBJ2-7; D gene unclear. The V end lost 0 bases, the J end lost 8 bases, and 14 bases lay between the germline ends. CDR3 length: 14 residues. Germline CDR1 and CDR2: SNHLY and FYNNEI.